The present entry profiles one TCR beta chain with its context. This specimen comes from a study of tumor-infiltrating lymphocytes in primary liver carcinoma. With a constant-region primer, TCR beta cDNA was made from about 0.5 ug of total RNA. Three nested multiplex PCR rounds, a slightly modified ARM-PCR, produced the libraries for TCR beta. A C-beta reverse primer was combined with TRBV1-TRBV30 forward primers in the first two PCR rounds, and each round had roughly 11 cycles. In TCRdb, the multiplex PCR reads were re-called with MiXCR into one record per CDR3 protein. There are about 300,000 distinct CDR3 sequences in the sample; 65% occur only once, and around 9.5% lies in the top ten. Extraction also yielded germline DNA, while blood RNA was obtained from unsorted whole blood. V lost 5 bases and J lost 5, with 16 bases in between. This CDR3 is 16 amino acids long. The germline V gene encodes CDR1 SEHNR and CDR2 FQNEAQ (reference sequence).

The clonotype comes from a man aged 40-50 years with primary liver carcinoma and hepatitis B virus infection. The specimen sequenced was peripheral blood. The chain is built from TRBV7-9 and TRBJ1-6; unclear D gene. CDR3 loop: CASSPWVEGNNSPLHF. The CDR3 DNA is TGTGCCAGCAGCCCGTGGGTGGAGGGAAATAATTCACCCCTCCACTTT.